The rows below give T cell receptor beta chains drawn from one sample of a study of blood T cell repertoires in COVID-19. The data were produced by immunoSEQ multiplex PCR, yet TCRdb's version contains in-frame clones alone and is incomplete. The table lists about 98,000 clones, 81% of them singletons, with 4.1% in the top ten. Material for sequencing was peripheral blood. The receptor set was obtained from a man in his sixties with acute or convalescent COVID-19. CDR3s include the opening cysteine and the closing phenylalanine or tryptophan. The D gene is left open where the match is weak. Expanded clones get a size class; other rows say once, few or many, or leave the size out.

clone_size: -; v_call: TRBV19; d_call: TRBD1; j_call: TRBJ1-6; cdr3_nt: TGTGCCAGTAACTCAAACAGGGGTTGGACGTCACCCCTCCACTTT; cdr3_aa: CASNSNRGWTSPLHF
clone_size: once; v_call: TRBV5-5; d_call: -; j_call: TRBJ1-1; cdr3_nt: TGTGCCAGCAGCTTGGAACAGGGAGGGGTATCAGCTTTCTTT; cdr3_aa: CASSLEQGGVSAFF
clone_size: -; v_call: TRBV7-3; d_call: -; j_call: TRBJ2-5; cdr3_nt: TGTGCCAGCAGCTTGGGACTGCAAGAGACCCAGTACTTC; cdr3_aa: CASSLGLQETQYF
clone_size: -; v_call: TRBV6-5; d_call: TRBD2; j_call: TRBJ2-1; cdr3_nt: TGTGCCAGCTGGTGGAGCGGGAGGGTGGAGCAGTTCTTC; cdr3_aa: CASWWSGRVEQFF
clone_size: -; v_call: TRBV13; d_call: -; j_call: TRBJ2-3; cdr3_nt: TGTGCCAGCAGCTTATCAGGGCGGTTTAATACGCAGTATTTT; cdr3_aa: CASSLSGRFNTQYF
clone_size: -; v_call: TRBV6-5; d_call: -; j_call: TRBJ2-7; cdr3_nt: TGTGCCAGCAGTTACTCCTCGAACCCCTACCAGCAGTACTTC; cdr3_aa: CASSYSSNPYQQYF
clone_size: -; v_call: TRBV12-3/TRBV12-4; d_call: -; j_call: TRBJ1-2; cdr3_nt: TGTGCCAGCACCACTGCGTTTGGCTACACCTTC; cdr3_aa: CASTTAFGYTF
clone_size: -; v_call: TRBV6-5; d_call: TRBD1; j_call: TRBJ1-5; cdr3_nt: TGTGCCAGCAGAGTTCAGGGGGACGGTCAGCCCCAGCATTTT; cdr3_aa: CASRVQGDGQPQHF
clone_size: -; v_call: TRBV6-2/TRBV6-3; d_call: -; j_call: TRBJ1-1; cdr3_nt: TGTGCCAGCAGTCCCAGGGACAAGCGAACTGAAGCTTTCTTT; cdr3_aa: CASSPRDKRTEAFF
clone_size: -; v_call: TRBV5-4; d_call: TRBD1; j_call: TRBJ2-2; cdr3_nt: TGTGCCAGCAGCTCCCCGGGACAGGGCTTCATGGACACCGGGGAGCTGTTTTTT; cdr3_aa: CASSSPGQGFMDTGELFF
clone_size: -; v_call: TRBV7-2; d_call: -; j_call: TRBJ1-5; cdr3_nt: TGTGCCAGCAGCTTAGGAGATGCCAATCAGCCCCAGCATTTT; cdr3_aa: CASSLGDANQPQHF
clone_size: -; v_call: TRBV29-1; d_call: -; j_call: TRBJ1-2; cdr3_nt: TGCAGCGTTAGTATCAGGGCGAACTATGGCTACACCTTC; cdr3_aa: CSVSIRANYGYTF
clone_size: -; v_call: TRBV5-8; d_call: TRBD2; j_call: TRBJ2-3; cdr3_nt: TGTGCCAGCAGCTTAAAGCGGGGGGGCACAGATACGCAGTATTTT; cdr3_aa: CASSLKRGGTDTQYF
clone_size: -; v_call: TRBV7-2; d_call: TRBD2; j_call: TRBJ2-1; cdr3_nt: TGTGCCAGCAGCTTACGGCTAGCGGGTGGGACTGATGAGCAGTTCTTC; cdr3_aa: CASSLRLAGGTDEQFF
clone_size: -; v_call: TRBV5-1; d_call: -; j_call: TRBJ1-1; cdr3_nt: TGCGCCAGCAGCTTATCACCGGGGGTTGAAGCTTTCTTT; cdr3_aa: CASSLSPGVEAFF
clone_size: -; v_call: TRBV6-5; d_call: TRBD2; j_call: TRBJ2-1; cdr3_nt: TGTGCCAGCAGGCGGGGACTAGCGGGAAATGAGCAGTTCTTC; cdr3_aa: CASRRGLAGNEQFF
clone_size: -; v_call: TRBV6-5; d_call: -; j_call: TRBJ2-7; cdr3_nt: TGTGCCAGCTCCTCAGGGGCCGATGGGTCCTACGAGCAGTACTTC; cdr3_aa: CASSSGADGSYEQYF
clone_size: -; v_call: TRBV5-1; d_call: -; j_call: TRBJ2-3; cdr3_nt: TGCGCCAGCAGCTTGCGGGGGTTGAATACAGATACGCAGTATTTT; cdr3_aa: CASSLRGLNTDTQYF
clone_size: -; v_call: TRBV19; d_call: -; j_call: TRBJ1-2; cdr3_nt: TGTGCCAGTAGCAGTGGTAGGGGGGGGAACTATGGCTACACCTTC; cdr3_aa: CASSSGRGGNYGYTF
clone_size: -; v_call: TRBV19; d_call: TRBD1; j_call: TRBJ1-5; cdr3_nt: TGTGCCAGTAGTACGGACAGGGGGGGTCAGCCCCAGCATTTT; cdr3_aa: CASSTDRGGQPQHF
clone_size: -; v_call: TRBV3-1/TRBV3-2; d_call: -; j_call: TRBJ1-2; cdr3_nt: TGTGCCAGCAGCAACCTCGGGGGTGCATATGATGGCTACACCTTC; cdr3_aa: CASSNLGGAYDGYTF
clone_size: -; v_call: TRBV24-1; d_call: TRBD2; j_call: TRBJ2-1; cdr3_nt: TGTGCCACCAGTGAACCGCTAGCGGGAGGGCCAAGCTCCTACAATGAGCAGTTCTTC; cdr3_aa: CATSEPLAGGPSSYNEQFF
clone_size: -; v_call: TRBV6-5; d_call: -; j_call: TRBJ1-1; cdr3_nt: TGTGCCAGCAGGAGCGGGGAGGCGGGAACTGAAGCTTTCTTT; cdr3_aa: CASRSGEAGTEAFF
clone_size: -; v_call: TRBV12-5; d_call: -; j_call: TRBJ1-1; cdr3_nt: TGTGCTAGTGCCCCGGGACACCTAAACGCTGAAGCTTTCTTT; cdr3_aa: CASAPGHLNAEAFF
clone_size: -; v_call: TRBV6-5; d_call: -; j_call: TRBJ2-5; cdr3_nt: TGTGCCAGCAGTTACCTTGCAGGGGATGGAGAGACCCAGTACTTC; cdr3_aa: CASSYLAGDGETQYF
clone_size: -; v_call: TRBV19; d_call: -; j_call: TRBJ1-5; cdr3_nt: TGTGCCAGTCGGACTATCAACGGCAATCAGCCCCAGCATTTT; cdr3_aa: CASRTINGNQPQHF